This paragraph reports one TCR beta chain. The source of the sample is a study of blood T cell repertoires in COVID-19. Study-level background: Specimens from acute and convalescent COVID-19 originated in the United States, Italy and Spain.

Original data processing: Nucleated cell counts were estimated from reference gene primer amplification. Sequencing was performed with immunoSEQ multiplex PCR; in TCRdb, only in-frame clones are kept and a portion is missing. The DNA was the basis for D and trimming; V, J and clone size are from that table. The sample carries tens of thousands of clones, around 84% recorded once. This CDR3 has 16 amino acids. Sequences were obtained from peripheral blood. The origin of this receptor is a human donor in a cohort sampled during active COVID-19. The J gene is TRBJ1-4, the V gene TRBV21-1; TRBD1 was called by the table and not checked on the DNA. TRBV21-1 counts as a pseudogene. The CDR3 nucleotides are TGTGCCAGCAGCAAAGATCCCGCAGCAACTAATGAAAAACTGTTTTTT. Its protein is CASSKDPAATNEKLFF.